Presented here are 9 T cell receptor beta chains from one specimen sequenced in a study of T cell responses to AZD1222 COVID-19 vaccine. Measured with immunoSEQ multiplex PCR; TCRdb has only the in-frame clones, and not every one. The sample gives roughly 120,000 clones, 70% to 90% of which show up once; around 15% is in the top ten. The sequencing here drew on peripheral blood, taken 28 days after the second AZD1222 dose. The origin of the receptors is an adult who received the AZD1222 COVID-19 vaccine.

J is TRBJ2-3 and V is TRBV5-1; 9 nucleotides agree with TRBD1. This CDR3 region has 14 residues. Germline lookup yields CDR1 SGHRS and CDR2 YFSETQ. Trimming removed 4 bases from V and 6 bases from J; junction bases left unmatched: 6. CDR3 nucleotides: TGCGCCAGCAGCACCGGGACAGGGAGGGATACGCAGTATTTT. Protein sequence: CASSTGTGRDTQYF.

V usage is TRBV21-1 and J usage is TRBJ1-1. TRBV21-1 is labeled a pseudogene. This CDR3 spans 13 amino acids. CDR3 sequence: CASSKTLNTEAFF. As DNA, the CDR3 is TGTGCCAGCAGCAAAACGTTGAACACTGAAGCTTTCTTT.

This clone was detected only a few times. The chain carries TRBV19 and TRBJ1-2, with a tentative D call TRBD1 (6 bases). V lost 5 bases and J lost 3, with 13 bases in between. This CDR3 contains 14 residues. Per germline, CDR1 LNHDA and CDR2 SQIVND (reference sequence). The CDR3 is CASSGRTVDYGYTF. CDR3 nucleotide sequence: TGTGCCAGTAGTGGTCGGACAGTAGACTATGGCTACACCTTC.

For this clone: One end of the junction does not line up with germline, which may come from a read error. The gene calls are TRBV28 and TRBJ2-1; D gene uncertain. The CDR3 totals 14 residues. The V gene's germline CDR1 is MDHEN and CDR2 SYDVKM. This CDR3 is CASILGSSYNEQFF. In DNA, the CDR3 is TGTGCCAGCATTTTAGGAAGCTCCTACAATGAGCAGTTCTTC.

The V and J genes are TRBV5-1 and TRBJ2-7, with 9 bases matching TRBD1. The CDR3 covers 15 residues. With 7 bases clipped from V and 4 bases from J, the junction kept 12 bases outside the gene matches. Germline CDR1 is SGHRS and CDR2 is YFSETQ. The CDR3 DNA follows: TGCGCCAGCGCGTCCTTATCGGGACAGGGATACGAGCAGTACTTC. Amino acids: CASASLSGQGYEQYF.

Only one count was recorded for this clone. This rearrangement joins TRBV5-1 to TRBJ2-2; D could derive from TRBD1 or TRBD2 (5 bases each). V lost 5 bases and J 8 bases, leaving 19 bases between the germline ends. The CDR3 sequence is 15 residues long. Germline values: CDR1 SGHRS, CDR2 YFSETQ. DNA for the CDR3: TGCGCCAGCAGACATCGGGGCCGGATAACTGGGGAGCTGTTTTTT. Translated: CASRHRGRITGELFF.

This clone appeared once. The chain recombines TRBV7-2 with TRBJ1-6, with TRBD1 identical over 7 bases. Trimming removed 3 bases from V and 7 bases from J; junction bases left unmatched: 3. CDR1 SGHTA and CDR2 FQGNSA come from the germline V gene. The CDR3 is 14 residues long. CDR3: CASSLTGYNSPLHF. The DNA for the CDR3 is TGTGCCAGCAGCTTGACAGGGTACAATTCACCCCTCCACTTT.

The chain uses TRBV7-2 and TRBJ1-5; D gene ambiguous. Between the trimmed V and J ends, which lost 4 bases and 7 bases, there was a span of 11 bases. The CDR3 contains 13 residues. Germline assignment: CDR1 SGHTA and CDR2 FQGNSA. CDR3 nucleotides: TGTGCCAGCAGCTCCCACGTCGACCAGCCCCAGCATTTT. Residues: CASSSHVDQPQHF.

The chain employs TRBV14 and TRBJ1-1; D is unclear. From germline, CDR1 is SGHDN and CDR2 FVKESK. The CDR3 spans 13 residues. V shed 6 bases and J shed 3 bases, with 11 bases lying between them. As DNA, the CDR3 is TGTGCCAGCAGTCGTTTACTTGACACTGAAGCTTTCTTT. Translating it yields CASSRLLDTEAFF. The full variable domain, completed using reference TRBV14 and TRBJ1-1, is EAGVTQFPSHSVIEKGQTVTLRCDPISGHDNLYWYRRVMGKEIKFLLHFVKESKQDESGMPNNRFLAERTGGTYSTLKVQPAELEDSGVYFCASSRLLDTEAFFGQGTRLTVV.